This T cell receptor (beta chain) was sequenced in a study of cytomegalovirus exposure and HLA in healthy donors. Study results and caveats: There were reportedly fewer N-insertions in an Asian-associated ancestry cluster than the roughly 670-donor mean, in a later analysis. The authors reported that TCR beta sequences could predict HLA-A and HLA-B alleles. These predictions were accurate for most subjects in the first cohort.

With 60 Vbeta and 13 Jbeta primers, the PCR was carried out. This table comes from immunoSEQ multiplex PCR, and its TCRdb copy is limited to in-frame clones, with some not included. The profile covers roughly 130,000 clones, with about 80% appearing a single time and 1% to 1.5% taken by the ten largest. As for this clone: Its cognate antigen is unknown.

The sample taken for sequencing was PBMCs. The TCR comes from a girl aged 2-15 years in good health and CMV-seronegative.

CDR3 residues: CASSKEVLATPYEQYF. The DNA for the CDR3 is TGTGCCAGCAGCAAAGAAGTACTAGCGACCCCCTACGAGCAGTACTTC. The chain has TRBV21-1 and TRBJ2-7; the table's D call, TRBD2, was not checked against the DNA. TRBV21-1 is termed a pseudogene. This CDR3 has 16 residues.